The next 12 T cell receptor beta chains were all read from a single sample in a study of blood T cell repertoires in COVID-19. Sequenced by immunoSEQ multiplex PCR; TCRdb stores in-frame clones only, minus some. The sample carries approximately 250,000 clones, roughly 84% recorded once. The sequenced material came from peripheral blood. These receptors were collected from a man aged 40-55 years with acute or convalescent COVID-19.

The chain combines TRBV13 with TRBJ2-4; D is unclear. V gave up 0 bases and J gave up 5 bases, with 5 bases separating them. CDR3 length equals 13 residues. The germline CDR1 and CDR2 sequences are PRHDT and FYEKMQ (reference sequence). The CDR3 is CASSLGSQNIQYF. The CDR3 DNA reads as TGTGCCAGCAGCTTAGGCAGTCAAAACATTCAGTACTTC.

The chain combines TRBV7-9 with TRBJ1-4; 9 positions match TRBD1. V trimming: 7 bases; J trimming: 5 bases; junction bases outside the gene matches: 5. Germline CDR1 and CDR2: SEHNR and FQNEAQ (reference sequence). The CDR3 covers 14 residues. The CDR3 nucleotides read TGTGCCAGCACCCAGACAGGGGGGAATGAAAAACTGTTTTTT. It codes for CASTQTGGNEKLFF.

The CDR3 bases are TGTGCCAGCAGACGACAAATCACCGGGGAGCTGTTTTTT. It codes for CASRRQITGELFF. The V gene is TRBV5-6, the J gene TRBJ2-2; D remains unclear. The ends were cut back, 5 bases at V and 4 bases at J, with 9 bases in the middle. Germline V gene lookup returns CDR1 SGHDT and CDR2 YYEEEE. The CDR3 has 13 amino acids.

The chain carries TRBV27 and TRBJ2-7; the D is unclear. The CDR3 consists of 13 residues. Deletions cut 3 bases from V and 2 bases from J, with 8 bases between. Germline CDR1 and CDR2: MNHEY and SMNVEV (reference sequence). The CDR3 protein is CASSFSTAYEQYF. CDR3 nucleotides: TGTGCCAGCAGTTTTTCCACAGCCTACGAGCAGTACTTC.

In its sample, this clone was seen once. This sequence joins TRBV5-8 and TRBJ2-7, with D unresolved. Germline CDR1 SGHTS, CDR2 YDEGEE. The length of the CDR3 is 12 residues. Trimming took 4 bases from V and 6 from J, leaving 11 bases between them. The CDR3 protein is CASSITAAEQYF. The DNA for the CDR3 is TGTGCCAGCAGCATTACAGCTGCCGAGCAGTACTTC.

DNA of the CDR3: TGTGCCTGGGACCTGGCCGAGGCCCATGAGCAGTTCTTC. This sequence encodes CAWDLAEAHEQFF. This chain joins TRBV30 and TRBJ2-1; D remains unclear. The V gene lost 5 bases and the J gene lost 8 bases, with 16 bases spanning the gap. Germline values: CDR1 GTSNPN, CDR2 SVGIG (reference sequence). The CDR3 covers 13 residues.

The rearrangement links TRBV18 to TRBJ1-5; D ambiguous. CDR3 length equals 16 residues. The V gene lost 0 bases and the J gene lost 0 bases, with 9 bases spanning the gap. Germline assignment: CDR1 KGHSH and CDR2 LQKENI. The CDR3 spells CASSPPGRPSNQPQHF. The CDR3 DNA sequence: TGTGCCAGCTCACCACCGGGCAGACCTAGCAATCAGCCCCAGCATTTT.

The chain recombines TRBV10-1 with TRBJ2-3, with D possibly being TRBD2 (5 bases). Germline V lookup: CDR1 WNHNN, CDR2 SYGVQD (reference sequence). The V gene lost 0 bases and the J gene lost 1 base, with 14 bases spanning the gap. This CDR3 has 17 amino acids. The CDR3 protein is CASSESSFAGRTDTQYF. CDR3 sequence (DNA): TGCGCCAGCAGTGAGTCATCATTCGCGGGTCGCACAGATACGCAGTATTTT.

This chain uses TRBV19 with TRBJ1-2; no definite D call. In germline, CDR1 is LNHDA, CDR2 SQIVND (reference sequence). Trimming removed 8 bases from V and 5 bases from J, with 15 bases in between. The CDR3 spans 13 residues. This CDR3 reads CASGTGAKYGYTF. The CDR3 nucleotides are TGTGCCAGTGGCACGGGTGCCAAATATGGCTACACCTTC.

Here the CDR3 DNA reads TGTGCCAGCAGCATCGGGGGGGTCACCGGGGAGCTGTTTTTT. Translated, it gives CASSIGGVTGELFF. The chain recombines TRBV7-2 with TRBJ2-2; 8 bases are a match to TRBD2. Germline trimming cut 5 bases from V and 4 bases from J; bases unmatched to any gene: 3. Germline V gene lookup returns CDR1 SGHTA and CDR2 FQGNSA. The CDR3 has 14 amino acids.

This clone has a handful of counts. The chain links TRBV29-1 to TRBJ1-1; TRBD1 agrees at 7 bases. This CDR3 has 14 amino acids. V trimming: 6 bases; J trimming: 0 bases; junction bases outside the gene matches: 7. Looked up from germline, CDR1 is SQVTM and CDR2 is ANQGSEA. CDR3 in amino acids: CSVRDSFLNTEAFF. The CDR3 coding sequence is TGCAGCGTACGGGACAGCTTTCTGAACACTGAAGCTTTCTTT.

A single count supports this clone. The J gene is TRBJ1-1, the V gene TRBV6-5, with TRBD1 matching 10 bases. The germline gives CDR1 MNHEY, CDR2 SVGAGI. The CDR3 runs to 12 residues. Trimming at V came to 10 bases and at J to 5 bases, leaving 4 bases not matched to a gene. The CDR3, as DNA: TGTGCCACGGACAGGGGGAATACTGAAGCTTTCTTT. Its protein product is CATDRGNTEAFF.